These T cell receptor beta chains were read from a single sample in a study of CD8 T cells in Susac syndrome. TCRdb passed the immunoSEQ multiplex PCR reads through MiXCR, listing each CDR3 protein once. This table holds 250,000 to 300,000 distinct CDR3 sequences, around nine tenths found once. Input material: CD8+ T cells from PBMCs. The receptor set was obtained from a human donor with multiple sclerosis. The CDR3 runs from the conserved cysteine through the conserved F or W. Fields, in order: J gene, V gene, clone size, D gene, CDR3 DNA, CDR3 protein. D genes are given only for firm matches. Clone sizes are given selectively: once, few, many, or a class where the clone is expanded.

TRBJ1-5 TRBV5-5 few . TGTGCCAGCAGCTTGGCCGGGGATAGCAATCAGCCCCAGCATTTT CASSLAGDSNQPQHF
TRBJ2-3 TRBV7-3 . . TGTGCCAGCAGCTTAAAGGGCACAGATACGCAGTATTTT CASSLKGTDTQYF
TRBJ2-3 TRBV7-8 . . TGTGCCAGCAGCTACGGGACTTTCACGGCAGATACGCAGTATTTT CASSYGTFTADTQYF
TRBJ2-2 TRBV4-1 . TRBD2 TGCGCCAGCAGCCACCGACTAGCGCAAGGCGCCGGGGAGCTGTTTTTT CASSHRLAQGAGELFF
TRBJ2-1 TRBV20-1 . . TGCAGTGCTAGAGATGGGGAAACAGGGAGCAATGAGCAGTTCTTC CSARDGETGSNEQFF
TRBJ2-2 TRBV28 . . TGTGCCAGCACCCTACCCCGGGGCCTAGGTGGATCCGGGGAGCTGTTTTTT CASTLPRGLGGSGELFF
TRBJ1-4 TRBV6-2/TRBV6-3 . . TGTGCCAGCAGACCAGACCGCTTCGGAGCAACTAATGAAAAACTGTTTTTT CASRPDRFGATNEKLFF
TRBJ2-1 TRBV29-1 . TRBD1 TGCAGCGTTGAAGGATACAGGGGGGTGAGCTCCTACAATGAGCAGTTCTTC CSVEGYRGVSSYNEQFF
TRBJ1-5 TRBV11-2 . . TGTGCCAGCAGCCGGACAGCTCATCAGCCCCAGCATTTT CASSRTAHQPQHF
TRBJ1-6 TRBV20-1 . TRBD1 TGCAGTGCCAGGGACAGTTCCTATAATTCACCCCTCCACTTT CSARDSSYNSPLHF
TRBJ2-7 TRBV23-1 . . TGCGCCAGCAGTCAATCTCGGCGCGAGGGAACACTTTACGAGCAGTACTTC CASSQSRREGTLYEQYF
TRBJ2-1 TRBV7-8 once . TGTGCCAGCAGCTTAGAGGGTCTCTCCTACAATGAGCAGTTCTTC CASSLEGLSYNEQFF
TRBJ2-7 TRBV4-1 . . TGCGCCAGCAGCCTAATCAGGGACCCCTCCTACGAGCAGTACTTC CASSLIRDPSYEQYF
TRBJ2-7 TRBV7-9 . . TGTGCCAGCAGCCCGATATACGAGCAGTACTTC CASSPIYEQYF
TRBJ2-7 TRBV28 . . TGTGCCAGCAGTTTATGGCCCCCACTGGGGTTACACGAGCAGTACTTC CASSLWPPLGLHEQYF
TRBJ2-1 TRBV20-1 . TRBD2 TGCAGTGCTTCGACCGGGACTAGCTCCTACAATGAGCAGTTCTTC CSASTGTSSYNEQFF
TRBJ2-1 TRBV19 . . TGTGCCAGTAGCGGGAGAGTCAATGAGCAGTTCTTC CASSGRVNEQFF
TRBJ2-1 TRBV7-8 . . TGTGCCAGCAGCTTACTGAGCGGAGGGGACAATGAGCAGTTCTTC CASSLLSGGDNEQFF
TRBJ2-2 TRBV7-6 . . TGTGCCAGCAGCCTAAAAAGGTCAGAGAACACCGGGGAGCTGTTTTTT CASSLKRSENTGELFF
TRBJ1-1 TRBV4-3 . . TGCGCCAGCAGCCAAGGCCCCGTGGGGCCCACATGGACTGAAGCTTTCTTT CASSQGPVGPTWTEAFF
TRBJ2-2 TRBV4-1 . . TGCGCCAGCAGCCAATTTGCAGGTCGGGCCGGGGAGCTGTTTTTT CASSQFAGRAGELFF
TRBJ2-3 TRBV7-8 once . TGTGCCAGCAGCTTAGGTGGGGGTCGGGCGGGACCAGATACGCAGTATTTT CASSLGGGRAGPDTQYF
TRBJ2-7 TRBV5-6 . TRBD1 TGTGCCAGCAGCTGGGACAGGACCCTCGAGCAGTACTTC CASSWDRTLEQYF
TRBJ1-6 TRBV27 . . TGTGCCAGCAGTTCTGAGGGGAATTCACCCCTCCACTTT CASSSEGNSPLHF
TRBJ1-1 TRBV6-6 . . TGTGCCAGCAGTGACCTCGGACCGAACACTGAAGCTTTCTTT CASSDLGPNTEAFF
TRBJ2-3 TRBV13 . TRBD1 TGTGCCTCTGGGTTCATTGGGACAGCAGATACGCAGTATTTT CASGFIGTADTQYF
TRBJ1-6 TRBV20-1 . TRBD1 TGCAGTGCGACAGGGGGCGCAGAGAATTCACCCCTCCACTTT CSATGGAENSPLHF
TRBJ2-7 TRBV30 . . TGTGCCTGGGGGGGGACCTACGAGCAGTACTTC CAWGGTYEQYF
TRBJ2-7 TRBV15 . TRBD2 TGTGCCACCAGCAGAGATCGCAGCGGGAACTACGAGCAGTACTTC CATSRDRSGNYEQYF
TRBJ1-1 TRBV19 . . TGTGCCAGTAGTATGGGGCAGGGGATCACTGAAGCTTTCTTT CASSMGQGITEAFF
TRBJ1-4 TRBV23-1 . . TGCGCCAGCCTGCGGTGTGGAAAACTGTTTTTT CASLRCGKLFF
TRBJ1-2 TRBV27 . TRBD1 TGTGCCAGCAGCGCTTTACAGGGGGCCATTGGAGGCTACACCTTC CASSALQGAIGGYTF
TRBJ2-3 TRBV9 . TRBD1 TGTGCCAGCAGCGTTGGCCCGGGACAGGGTAGCACAGATACGCAGTATTTT CASSVGPGQGSTDTQYF
TRBJ2-3 TRBV7-2 . TRBD2 TGTGCCAGCTCTAGCGGGAGGGCGTCTCCTGATACGCAGTATTTT CASSSGRASPDTQYF
TRBJ2-7 TRBV24-1 . . TGTGCCACCAGTGATTCCACGTGGGCCGAGCAGTACTTC CATSDSTWAEQYF
TRBJ1-2 TRBV30 . TRBD1 TGTGCCTTTTCACCCCGGGACAGGCCCCACTATGGCTACACCTTC CAFSPRDRPHYGYTF
TRBJ2-1 TRBV7-9 . . TGTGCCAGCCACTCCCTGGCGGGGTACAATGAGCAGTTCTTC CASHSLAGYNEQFF